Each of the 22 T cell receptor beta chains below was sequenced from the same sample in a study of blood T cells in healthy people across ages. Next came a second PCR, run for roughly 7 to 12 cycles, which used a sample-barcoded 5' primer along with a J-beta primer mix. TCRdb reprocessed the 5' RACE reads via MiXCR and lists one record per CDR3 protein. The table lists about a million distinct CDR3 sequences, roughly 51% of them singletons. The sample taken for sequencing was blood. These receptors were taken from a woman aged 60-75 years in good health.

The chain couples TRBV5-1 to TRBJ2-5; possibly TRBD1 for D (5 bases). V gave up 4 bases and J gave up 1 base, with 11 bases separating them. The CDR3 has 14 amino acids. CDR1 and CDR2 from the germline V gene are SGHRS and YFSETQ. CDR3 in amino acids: CASSHGQIQETQYF. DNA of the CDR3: TGCGCCAGCAGCCACGGACAAATCCAAGAGACCCAGTACTTC.

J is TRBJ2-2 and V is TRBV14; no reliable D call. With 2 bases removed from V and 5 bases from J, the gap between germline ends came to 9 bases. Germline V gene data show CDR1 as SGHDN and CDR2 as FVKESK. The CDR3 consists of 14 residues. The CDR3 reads CASSQQRWTGELFF. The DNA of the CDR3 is TGTGCCAGCAGCCAACAAAGGTGGACCGGGGAGCTGTTTTTT.

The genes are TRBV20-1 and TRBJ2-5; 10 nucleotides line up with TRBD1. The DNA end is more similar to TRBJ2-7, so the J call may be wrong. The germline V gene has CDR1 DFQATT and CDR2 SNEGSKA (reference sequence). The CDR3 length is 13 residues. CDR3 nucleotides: TGCAGTGCTAGACGGACAGGGGGATACGAGCAGTACTTC. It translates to CSARRTGGYEQYF.

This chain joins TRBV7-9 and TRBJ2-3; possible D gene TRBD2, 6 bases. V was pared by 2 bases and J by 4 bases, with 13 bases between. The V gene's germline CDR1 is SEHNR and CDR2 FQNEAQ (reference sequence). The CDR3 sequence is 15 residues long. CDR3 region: CASSLTAGIADTQYF. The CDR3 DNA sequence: TGTGCCAGCAGCTTAACGGCGGGAATAGCAGATACGCAGTATTTT.

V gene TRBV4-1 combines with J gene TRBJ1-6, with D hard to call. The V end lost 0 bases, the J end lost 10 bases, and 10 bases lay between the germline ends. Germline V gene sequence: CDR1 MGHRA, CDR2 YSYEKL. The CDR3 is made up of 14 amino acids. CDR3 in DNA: TGCGCCAGCAGCCAAGATCCAAGGGTGTCACCCCTCCACTTT. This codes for CASSQDPRVSPLHF.

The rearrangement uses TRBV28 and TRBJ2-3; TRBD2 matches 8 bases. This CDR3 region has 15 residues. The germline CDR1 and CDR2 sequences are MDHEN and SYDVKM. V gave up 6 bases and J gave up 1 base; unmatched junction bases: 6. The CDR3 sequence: CASRAGGAGTDTQYF. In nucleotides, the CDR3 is TGTGCCAGCAGGGCGGGGGGCGCTGGCACAGATACGCAGTATTTT.

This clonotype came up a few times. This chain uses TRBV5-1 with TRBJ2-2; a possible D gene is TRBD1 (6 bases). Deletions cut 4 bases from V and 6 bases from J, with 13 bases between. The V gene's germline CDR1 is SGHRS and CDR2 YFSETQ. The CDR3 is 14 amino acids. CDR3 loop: CASSGTGSSGELFF. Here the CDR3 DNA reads TGCGCCAGCAGCGGAACAGGGTCATCCGGGGAGCTGTTTTTT.

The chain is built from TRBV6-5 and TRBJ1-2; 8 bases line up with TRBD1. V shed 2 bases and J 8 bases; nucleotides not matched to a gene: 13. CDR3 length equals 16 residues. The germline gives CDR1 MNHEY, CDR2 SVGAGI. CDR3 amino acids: CASSYARGQGAEGYTF. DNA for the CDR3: TGTGCCAGCAGTTACGCCCGAGGGCAGGGGGCAGAAGGCTACACCTTC.

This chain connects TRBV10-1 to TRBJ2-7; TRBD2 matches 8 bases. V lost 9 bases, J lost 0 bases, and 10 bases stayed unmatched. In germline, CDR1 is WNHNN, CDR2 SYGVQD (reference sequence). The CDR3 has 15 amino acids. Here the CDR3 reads CASRAGADSSYEQYF. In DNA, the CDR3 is TGCGCCAGTAGAGCGGGAGCGGATAGCTCCTACGAGCAGTACTTC.

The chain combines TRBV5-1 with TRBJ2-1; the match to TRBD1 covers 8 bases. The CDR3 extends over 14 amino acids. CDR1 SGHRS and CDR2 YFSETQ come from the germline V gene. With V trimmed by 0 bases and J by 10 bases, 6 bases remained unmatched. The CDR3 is CASSLALDRGEQFF. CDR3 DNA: TGCGCCAGCAGCTTGGCCCTAGACAGGGGCGAGCAGTTCTTC.

The CDR3 DNA reads as TGTGCCAGCAGCTCACGAGTCGGCGCAGATACGCAGTATTTT. It is translated as CASSSRVGADTQYF. The chain uses TRBV9 and TRBJ2-3; D call uncertain. V dropped 4 bases and J dropped 4 bases, with 13 bases sitting between them. This CDR3 region has 14 residues. Germline V gene lookup returns CDR1 SGDLS and CDR2 YYNGEE.

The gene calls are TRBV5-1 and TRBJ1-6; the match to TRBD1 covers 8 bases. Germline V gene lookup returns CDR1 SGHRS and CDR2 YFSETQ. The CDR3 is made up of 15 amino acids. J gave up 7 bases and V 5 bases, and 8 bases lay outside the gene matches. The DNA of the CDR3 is TGCGCCAGCAGTTTCCGGACAGGGACAAATTCACCCCTCCACTTT. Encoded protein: CASSFRTGTNSPLHF.

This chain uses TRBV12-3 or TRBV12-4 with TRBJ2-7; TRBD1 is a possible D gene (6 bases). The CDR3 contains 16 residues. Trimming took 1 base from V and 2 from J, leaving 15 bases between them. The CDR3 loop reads CASSLGWGLGAYEQYF. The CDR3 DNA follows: TGTGCCAGCAGTTTAGGTTGGGGGCTTGGGGCCTACGAGCAGTACTTC.

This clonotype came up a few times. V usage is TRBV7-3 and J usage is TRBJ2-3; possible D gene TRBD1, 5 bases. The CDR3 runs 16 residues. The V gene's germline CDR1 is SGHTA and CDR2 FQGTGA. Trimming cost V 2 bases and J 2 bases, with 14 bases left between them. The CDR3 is CASSLGKGINTDTQYF. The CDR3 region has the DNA TGTGCCAGCAGCTTAGGGAAGGGGATTAACACAGATACGCAGTATTTT.

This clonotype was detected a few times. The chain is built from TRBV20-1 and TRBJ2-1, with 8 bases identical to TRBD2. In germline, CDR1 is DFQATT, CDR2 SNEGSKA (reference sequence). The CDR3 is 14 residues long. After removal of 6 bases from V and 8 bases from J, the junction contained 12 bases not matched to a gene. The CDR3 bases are TGCAGTGCCGTGAGCGGGAGAGGGGTTGATGAGCAGTTCTTC. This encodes CSAVSGRGVDEQFF.

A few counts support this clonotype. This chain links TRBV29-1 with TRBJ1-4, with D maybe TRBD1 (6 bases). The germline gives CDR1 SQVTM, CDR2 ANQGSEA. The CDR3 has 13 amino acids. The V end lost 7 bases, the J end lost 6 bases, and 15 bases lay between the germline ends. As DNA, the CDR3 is TGCAGCGCTCATGAACAGGGAGATGAAAAACTGTTTTTT. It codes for CSAHEQGDEKLFF.

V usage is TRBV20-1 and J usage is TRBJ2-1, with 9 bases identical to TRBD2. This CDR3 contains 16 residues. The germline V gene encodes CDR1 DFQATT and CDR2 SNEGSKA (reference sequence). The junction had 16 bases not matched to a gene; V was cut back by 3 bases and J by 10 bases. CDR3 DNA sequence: TGCAGTGCTAGGATCCCGGGACGAGCGGGAGGAAGCGAGCAGTTCTTC. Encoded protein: CSARIPGRAGGSEQFF.

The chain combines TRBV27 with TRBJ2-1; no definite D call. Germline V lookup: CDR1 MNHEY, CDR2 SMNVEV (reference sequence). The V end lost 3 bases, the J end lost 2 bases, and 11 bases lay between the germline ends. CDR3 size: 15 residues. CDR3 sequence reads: CASSLSSLAYNEQFF. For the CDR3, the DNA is TGTGCCAGCAGTTTGTCGAGTCTAGCCTACAATGAGCAGTTCTTC.

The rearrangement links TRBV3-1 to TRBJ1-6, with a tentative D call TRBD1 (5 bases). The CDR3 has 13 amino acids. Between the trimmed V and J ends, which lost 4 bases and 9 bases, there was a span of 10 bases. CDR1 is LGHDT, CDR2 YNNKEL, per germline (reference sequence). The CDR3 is CASSLRVGSPLHF. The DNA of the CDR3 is TGTGCCAGCAGCCTCAGGGTGGGTTCACCCCTCCACTTT.

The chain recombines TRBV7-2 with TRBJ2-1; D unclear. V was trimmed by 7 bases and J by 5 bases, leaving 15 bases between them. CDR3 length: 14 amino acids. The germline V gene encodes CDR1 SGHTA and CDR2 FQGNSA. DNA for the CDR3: TGTGCCAGCACCTCCCCAGGTATCCACAATGAGCAGTTCTTC. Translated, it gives CASTSPGIHNEQFF.

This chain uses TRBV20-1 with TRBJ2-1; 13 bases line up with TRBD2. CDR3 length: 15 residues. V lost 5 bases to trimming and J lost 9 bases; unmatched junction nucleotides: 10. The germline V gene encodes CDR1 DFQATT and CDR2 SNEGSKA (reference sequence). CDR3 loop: CSAPRTSGRDGEQFF. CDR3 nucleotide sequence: TGCAGTGCTCCCCGGACTAGCGGGAGAGATGGTGAGCAGTTCTTC.

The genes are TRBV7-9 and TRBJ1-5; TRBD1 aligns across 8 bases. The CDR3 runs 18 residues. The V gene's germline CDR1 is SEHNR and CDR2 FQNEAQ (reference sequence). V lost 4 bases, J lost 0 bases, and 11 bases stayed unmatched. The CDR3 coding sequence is TGTGCCAGCAGCTCCCACGAACAGGGGGAATATAGCAATCAGCCCCAGCATTTT. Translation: CASSSHEQGEYSNQPQHF. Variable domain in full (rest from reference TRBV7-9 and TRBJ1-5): DTGVSQNPRHKITKRGQNVTFRCDPISEHNRLYWYRQTLGQGPEFLTYFQNEAQLEKSRLLSDRFSAERPKGSFSTLEIQRTEQGDSAMYLCASSSHEQGEYSNQPQHFGDGTRLSIL.